The 27 T cell receptor beta chains listed next were all sequenced from one sample in a study of human T cells and chemical hapten exposure. The time point is: patch test 1, 2 weeks after DPC sensitization. This sample's treatment: therapeutic diphenylcyclopropenone sensitization with weekly scalp DPC. TCRdb re-called the RACE reads with MiXCR, one entry per CDR3 protein. The sample consists of some 50,000 distinct CDR3 sequences, 9.3% of them appearing once. This sample comprised whole blood, obtained in connection with sensitization to the hapten diphenylcyclopropenone (DPC). The source is a woman aged 40 to 50 with alopecia areata. Some clones in this sample may be carry-over from other donors' samples.

This clonotype was picked up many times. This chain links TRBV7-6 with TRBJ2-5; 7 bases match TRBD2. Germline CDR1 reads SGHVS; CDR2 reads FNYEAQ. V dropped 3 bases and J dropped 3; count of bases not matched to a gene: 16. This CDR3 is 18 amino acids long. CDR3 loop: CASSFRAESSGEKETQYF. The DNA of the CDR3 is TGTGCCAGCAGCTTTAGAGCCGAGTCGAGCGGGGAGAAAGAGACCCAGTACTTC.

There are a few counts of this clonotype. The chain couples TRBV12-3 or TRBV12-4 to TRBJ2-7; 8 nucleotides match TRBD1. CDR3 length: 16 amino acids. V was pared by 6 bases and J by 4 bases, with 14 bases of the junction left unmatched. The CDR3 here is CASSHPSTGQAYEQYF. The CDR3 DNA is TGTGCCAGCAGCCATCCCTCAACGGGACAGGCGTACGAGCAGTACTTC.

To note about this clonotype: Being one base from a much bigger clone, this may be a read error. V is TRBV29-1 and J is TRBJ2-3; TRBD1 agrees at 7 bases. This CDR3 has 16 amino acids. CDR1 SQVTM and CDR2 ANQGSEA come from the germline V gene. Trimming at V came to 6 bases and at J to 2 bases, leaving 14 bases not matched to a gene. The CDR3 coding sequence is TGCAGCGTGGATAGACAGGGTGTCGTCATCACAGATACGCAGTATTTT. Translation: CSVDRQGVVITDTQYF.

The CDR3: CATILTGTEAFF. The CDR3 nucleotides read TGTGCCACCATACTGACAGGGACTGAAGCTTTCTTT. The chain employs TRBV2 and TRBJ1-1, with 7 bases identical to TRBD1. Germline CDR1 SNHLY, CDR2 FYNNEI. V gave up 10 bases and J gave up 5 bases; unmatched junction bases: 7. The CDR3 contains 12 residues.

The table lists this clonotype with many counts. The chain uses TRBV11-2 and TRBJ2-2; tentative D call: TRBD1 (6 bases). The CDR3 has 14 residues. The germline V gene has CDR1 SGHAT and CDR2 FQNNGV. V was shortened by 2 bases and J by 5 bases, with 9 bases between the two germline ends. The CDR3 spells CASSLSGETGELFF. CDR3 DNA sequence: TGTGCCAGCAGCTTATCAGGGGAGACCGGGGAGCTGTTTTTT.

This clonotype was seen at least ten times. The rearrangement links TRBV9 to TRBJ1-1; D not resolved. This CDR3 has 15 residues. V lost 0 bases and J 0 bases, leaving 9 bases between the germline ends. Germline-derived CDR1 and CDR2 are SGDLS and YYNGEE. The CDR3 region has the DNA TGTGCCAGCAGCGTAGCTCCAGTAATGAACACTGAAGCTTTCTTT. Its protein product is CASSVAPVMNTEAFF.

This clonotype was counted ten times or more. J is TRBJ2-2 and V is TRBV20-1, with TRBD2 identical over 7 bases. Germline-derived CDR1 and CDR2 are DFQATT and SNEGSKA (reference sequence). V shed 5 bases and J 5 bases; nucleotides not matched to a gene: 8. The CDR3 has 14 residues. As DNA, the CDR3 is TGCAGTGCTGCTGTGGGGGGGGTTACCGGGGAGCTGTTTTTT. It is translated as CSAAVGGVTGELFF.

This clonotype came up many times. The J gene is TRBJ2-7, the V gene TRBV20-1, with a weak D call TRBD2 (5 bases). The germline V and J ends were trimmed by 0 bases and 0 bases, with 9 bases remaining between them. The V gene's germline CDR1 is DFQATT and CDR2 SNEGSKA (reference sequence). The CDR3 length is 14 residues. The CDR3 protein is CSARDMGSSYEQYF. The CDR3 DNA reads TGCAGTGCTAGAGATATGGGGAGCTCCTACGAGCAGTACTTC.

The rearrangement uses TRBV4-1 and TRBJ1-1; no clear D. Germline V gene sequence: CDR1 MGHRA, CDR2 YSYEKL. The CDR3 is made up of 14 amino acids. Trimming pared 1 base from V and 0 bases from J, leaving 6 bases between. The CDR3 region is CASSQVVLNTEAFF. For the CDR3, the DNA is TGCGCCAGCAGCCAAGTTGTTTTGAACACTGAAGCTTTCTTT.

This clonotype was found many times. CDR3 DNA sequence: TGTGCCAGCAGTTTATCGGGCCGTCCTGCTGGGGCCAACGTCCTGACTTTC. Protein sequence: CASSLSGRPAGANVLTF. V gene TRBV27 combines with J gene TRBJ2-6; no definite D call. The CDR3 has 17 residues. Germline V gene lookup returns CDR1 MNHEY and CDR2 SMNVEV (reference sequence). The V gene lost 0 bases and the J gene lost 2 bases, with 11 bases spanning the gap. The complete variable domain, with remaining parts taken from reference TRBV27 and TRBJ2-6, reads EAQVTQNPRYLITVTGKKLTVTCSQNMNHEYMSWYRQDPGLGLRQIYYSMNVEVTDKGDVPEGYKVSRKEKRNFPLILESPSPNQTSLYFCASSLSGRPAGANVLTFGAGSRLTVL.

This clonotype was seen a handful of times. The genes are TRBV5-4 and TRBJ2-2; 11 nucleotides line up with TRBD1. In germline, CDR1 is SGHNT, CDR2 YYREEE (reference sequence). The CDR3 spans 15 residues. V lost 3 bases, J lost 6 bases, and 4 bases stayed unmatched. CDR3 loop: CASSWTGGSPGELFF. CDR3 DNA sequence: TGTGCCAGCAGCTGGACAGGGGGCTCCCCCGGGGAGCTGTTTTTT.

This clonotype was counted at least ten times. The V call is TRBV7-2, the J call TRBJ2-7; D is perhaps TRBD2 (5 bases). The V and J ends lost 4 bases and 4 bases respectively, with 14 bases between them. There are 14 residues in the CDR3. Germline loops: CDR1 SGHTA, CDR2 FQGNSA. The CDR3 loop reads CASSYTWTGYEQYF. CDR3 DNA sequence: TGTGCCAGCAGCTATACGTGGACTGGTTACGAGCAGTACTTC.

The V call is TRBV6-1, the J call TRBJ1-1, with TRBD1 as a possible D gene (6 bases). Germline loops: CDR1 MNHNS, CDR2 SASEGT. V was shortened by 2 bases and J by 1 base, with 11 bases between the two germline ends. This CDR3 region has 15 residues. The CDR3 DNA sequence: TGTGCCAGCAGTGAACGGGCAGGGGCGAACACTGAAGCTTTCTTT. Translating gives CASSERAGANTEAFF.

Note on this clonotype: A single base separates this from a much larger clone, so it may be a read error. The rearrangement uses TRBV5-5 and TRBJ2-1, with 11 nucleotides matching TRBD1. Looked up from germline, CDR1 is SGHKS and CDR2 is YYEKEE (reference sequence). The CDR3 runs to 15 residues. The CDR3 DNA sequence: TGTGCCAGCCTTTTGAGGACAGGGGGCTACAATGAGCAGTCCTTC. As protein: CASLLRTGGYNEQSF.

This clonotype showed up many times. V usage is TRBV2 and J usage is TRBJ2-3; a weak D match, TRBD1 (6 bases). CDR3 length: 15 residues. V dropped 8 bases and J dropped 5 bases, with 20 bases sitting between them. Germline CDR1 reads SNHLY; CDR2 reads FYNNEI. Here the CDR3 reads CASEYSSQGLDTQYF. CDR3 sequence (DNA): TGTGCCAGCGAGTATTCATCGCAGGGGCTAGATACGCAGTATTTT.

This chain uses TRBV29-1 with TRBJ2-4; the D gene is possibly TRBD2 (6 bases). The CDR3 consists of 12 residues. CDR1 is SQVTM and CDR2 is ANQGSEA in the germline V gene. Deletions cut 4 bases from V and 8 bases from J, with 12 bases between. The CDR3 is CSVGPREDIQYF. The CDR3 coding sequence is TGCAGCGTTGGACCAAGGGAGGACATTCAGTACTTC.

Only a few counts were recorded for this clonotype. The rearrangement links TRBV5-6 to TRBJ2-5; possibly TRBD1 or TRBD2 for D (5 bases each). The CDR3 loop spans 17 amino acids. The ends were cut back, 1 base at V and 2 bases at J, with 18 bases in the middle. Germline loops: CDR1 SGHDT, CDR2 YYEEEE. The CDR3 DNA reads TGTGCCAGCAGCTTGATAGGCTCGGGGCCCCAACAAGAGACCCAGTACTTC. Its protein is CASSLIGSGPQQETQYF.

A few counts support this clonotype. The chain uses TRBV20-1 and TRBJ1-5; D perhaps matches TRBD1 (5 bases). Per the germline V gene, CDR1 is DFQATT and CDR2 is SNEGSKA (reference sequence). Trimming took 5 bases from V and 0 from J, leaving 17 bases between them. The CDR3 totals 16 residues. The CDR3 coding sequence is TGCAGTGCTGGGGCAGGGCCATCTTATAGCAATCAGCCCCAGCATTTT. Amino acid sequence: CSAGAGPSYSNQPQHF.

This clonotype has ten or more counts. This rearrangement joins TRBV12-3 or TRBV12-4 to TRBJ2-2; D is unclear. CDR3 size: 13 residues. V lost 4 bases and J lost 7, with 10 bases in between. The CDR3 spells CASSSLVIGELFF. The CDR3 DNA follows: TGTGCCAGCAGTTCCTTAGTCATCGGGGAGCTGTTTTTT.

This clonotype is labeled as medium-sized. The V call is TRBV5-1, the J call TRBJ1-1, with D unresolved. Germline lookup yields CDR1 SGHRS and CDR2 YFSETQ. The CDR3 has 16 residues. V was shortened by 0 bases and J by 2 bases, with 14 bases between the two germline ends. CDR3 DNA: TGCGCCAGCAGCTTGGGAGGACTCAACCGCAACACTGAAGCTTTCTTT. Translated: CASSLGGLNRNTEAFF.

This clonotype was seen more than once but under ten times. V is TRBV19 and J is TRBJ2-1; 9 bases map to TRBD1. V lost 5 bases, J lost 8 bases, and 16 bases stayed unmatched. CDR3 length: 17 residues. CDR1 LNHDA and CDR2 SQIVND come from the germline V gene (reference sequence). In nucleotides, the CDR3 is TGTGCCAGTAGTCGTTTAAACAGGGGGCTCTCTCGAGATGAGCAGTTCTTC. Its translation is CASSRLNRGLSRDEQFF.

This clonotype was counted many times. The chain carries TRBV15 and TRBJ2-7; no clear D gene. This CDR3 has 12 amino acids. V gave up 0 bases and J gave up 5 bases, with 5 bases separating them. CDR1 is LNHNV, CDR2 YYDKDF, per germline (reference sequence). The CDR3 bases are TGTGCCACCAGCAGAGAGGCAGACGAGCAGTACTTC. Residues: CATSREADEQYF.

This clonotype was found a few times. The V call is TRBV28, the J call TRBJ1-2; D not resolved. The length of the CDR3 is 12 residues. V dropped 5 bases and J dropped 0 bases, with 4 bases sitting between them. The V gene's germline CDR1 is MDHEN and CDR2 SYDVKM. CDR3 region: CASSAANYGYTF. CDR3 nucleotide sequence: TGTGCCAGCAGTGCCGCTAACTATGGCTACACCTTC.

This clonotype was seen ten or more times. The rearrangement uses TRBV7-8 and TRBJ2-1, with 13 bases that match TRBD2. V shed 6 bases, J shed 10 bases, and the junction held 12 bases outside the gene matches. CDR1 SGHVS and CDR2 FQNEAQ come from the germline V gene. The CDR3 consists of 16 residues. This CDR3 is CASRTPGLAGIHEQFF. The DNA of the CDR3 is TGTGCCAGCAGAACCCCGGGACTAGCGGGGATCCACGAGCAGTTCTTC.

The J gene is TRBJ2-7, the V gene TRBV7-9; D ambiguous. The CDR3 spans 13 residues. The ends were cut back, 5 bases at V and 2 bases at J, with 10 bases in the middle. Germline CDR1 SEHNR, CDR2 FQNEAQ (reference sequence). In DNA form, the CDR3 reads TGTGCCAGCAGCGGGGTAAGGCCCTACGAGCAGTACTTC. Its protein product is CASSGVRPYEQYF.

This chain connects TRBV12-3 or TRBV12-4 to TRBJ2-1; D gene uncertain. Trimming shortened V by 1 base and J by 8 bases, and 0 bases separated the two germline ends. The CDR3 consists of 10 residues. This chain's CDR3 is CASSLDEQFF. The CDR3 bases are TGTGCCAGCAGTTTAGATGAGCAGTTCTTC.

This clonotype was observed at least ten times. The V and J genes are TRBV6-1 and TRBJ2-3; the match to TRBD2 covers 11 bases. Trimming removed 3 bases from V and 2 bases from J; junction bases left unmatched: 1. The CDR3 is 15 amino acids. CDR1 and CDR2 (germline): MNHNS, SASEGT. CDR3 nucleotides: TGTGCCAGCAGTGAGACTAGCGGGGCCACAGATACGCAGTATTTT. It encodes CASSETSGATDTQYF.